The T cell receptor beta chain described here comes from a study of post-analysis software for immune sequencing data (dated by TCRdb to the mid-2010s). For the wider study: Relapsing-remitting, secondary progressive and progressive-relapsing multiple sclerosis were recorded as disease courses, and subtype annotation was lacking for some patients. A subset of samples was prepared in parallel using single-end sample barcoding, then pooled and co-amplified after Illumina adapter ligation. The patient repertoires were compared against approximately ten previously published healthy control repertoires obtained from donors aged about 6 to 28 years.

Library preparation employed PCR. The sequencing machine was an Illumina HiSeq 2500. Unique molecular identifiers were incorporated into TCR beta cDNA libraries to reduce PCR and sequencing biases. Roughly 0.5 million cDNA molecules were obtained per 1 to 10 million input T cells, so each molecule approximated one T cell. Patient libraries were prepared and sequenced with the same protocol used for the earlier healthy control dataset. Samples belonging to the same batch were prepared together, multiplexed and sequenced on a shared HiSeq lane. In the authors' own workflow: Raw barcoded reads were processed with MIGEC, and single-read molecular identifier groups were discarded before consensus assembly and CDR3 extraction. Clonotype tables were post-analysed with VDJtools, normalizing diversity by down-sampling all datasets to the smallest sample size. In repertoire overlap clustering, CDR3 amino acid sequences, but not nucleotide sequences, were matched to correct batch-related cross-sample contamination. TCRdb trimmed the raw reads at Q25, called clones with MiXCR and kept productive beta chains. One record per CDR3 amino acid sequence lists the most common genes and DNA. The V and J calls were determined by TCRdb, not by the authors. The sample contains about 570,000 distinct CDR3 sequences, 34% of them found a single time. The ten largest clones represent about 6% of the sample.

TCR beta repertoires were profiled from peripheral blood of 10 to 15 young patients with multiple sclerosis to demonstrate the VDJtools post-analysis software. The multiple sclerosis patients were children and adolescents between about 6 and 16 years of age. Broader findings and caveats from the paper: When samples were clustered directly using the F measure, samples prepared in the same batch co-clustered strongly, which prompted a batch-effect correction. The multiple sclerosis patient group was slightly younger than the control group. Compared with controls, multiple sclerosis patients had significantly lower normalized Chao1 diversity, a finding suggesting substantial peripheral T-cell clonal expansion.

Note on this clonotype: The target of this receptor is not known. No much larger clonotype is one base removed from it; base qualities were not supplied.

Material for sequencing was blood. This TCR was recovered from a girl between 2 and 17 years old with multiple sclerosis.

The nucleotides read TGTGCCAGCAGTTACTCGGGGGCGGGGGGTTACGAGCAGTACTTC. Translated, it gives CASSYSGAGGYEQYF. Here the chain combines TRBV6-5 and TRBJ2-7, with 8 central nucleotides matching TRBD2. Including the terminal cysteine and phenylalanine, the CDR3 comprises 15 residues. The only DNA kept is the CDR3, 45 bases in frame from the first base. The V end gives up 0 bases and the J end 4 bases, leaving 5 bases in the junction not matched to a gene. As encoded in the germline V gene, CDR1 is MNHEY while CDR2 is SVGAGI.